The sequence of this TCR beta chain was determined in a study of T cell responses to AZD1222 COVID-19 vaccine. Overall study results and limits: Dominant CD4 TCR responses targeted spike regions 160-218 and 743-854. Reportedly, close to half of spike-specific TCRs are directed against unmutated variant regions.

Germline V CDR1 and CDR2: SGHDN, FVKESK. This CDR3 is 15 amino acids long. J was trimmed by 4 bases and V by 4 bases; bases with no gene match: 7. Clones were sequenced by immunoSEQ multiplex PCR, and TCRdb holds only the in-frame ones, with some missing. The data contain some 140,000 clones, roughly 90% of them singletons. Comments on this clone: The target antigen is unknown.

The sequenced sample was peripheral blood, obtained on day 0 of AZD1222 vaccination. The chain links TRBV14 to TRBJ1-1; 9 positions agree with TRBD1. The sequence was collected from an adult in good health. In DNA form, the CDR3 reads TGTGCCAGCAGCCCAAACAGGGGGCGAGCCACTGAAGCTTTCTTT. Its protein product is CASSPNRGRATEAFF.